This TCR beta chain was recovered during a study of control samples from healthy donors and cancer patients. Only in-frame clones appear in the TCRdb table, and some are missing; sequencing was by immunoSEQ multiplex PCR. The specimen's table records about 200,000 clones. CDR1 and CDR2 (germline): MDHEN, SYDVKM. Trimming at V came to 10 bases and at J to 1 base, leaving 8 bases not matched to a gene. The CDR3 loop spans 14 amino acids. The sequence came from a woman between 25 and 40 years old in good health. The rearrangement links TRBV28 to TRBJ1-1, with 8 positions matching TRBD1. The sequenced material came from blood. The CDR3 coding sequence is TGTGCCATCACACGGACAGGGAGGAACACTGAAGCTTTCTTT. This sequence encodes CAITRTGRNTEAFF.